The entry below describes one T cell receptor beta chain. The data belong to a study of CD8 T cells in Susac syndrome. Trimming removed 6 bases from V and 3 bases from J; junction bases left unmatched: 5. This CDR3 spans 14 amino acids. From germline, CDR1 is KGHSH and CDR2 LQKENI. RNA amounts of about 0.5 to 1 ug underwent reverse transcription with random hexamers. MiXCR was run by TCRdb on the immunoSEQ multiplex PCR reads, yielding one entry per CDR3 protein. The table shows around 80,000 distinct CDR3 sequences, with 80% to 95% occurring only once. Sequencing was performed on CD8+ T cells from PBMCs. The chain has TRBV18 and TRBJ2-1; TRBD2 aligns across 7 bases. The receptor comes from a human donor with Susac syndrome. In DNA form, the CDR3 reads TGTGCCAGCTCTCGGGCTAGCGGCTACAATGAGCAGTTCTTC. Protein sequence: CASSRASGYNEQFF.